These 2 T cell receptor beta chains share one sample of origin, sequenced in a study of T cell responses to AZD1222 COVID-19 vaccine (dated by TCRdb to the early 2020s). The time point label for this specimen denotes: baseline before first vaccination. Libraries were constructed by the immunoSEQ multiplex PCR assay. TCRdb took over this immuneACCESS table, retaining in-frame rearrangements with V and J assigned. Such tables are incomplete; in checked studies, under half of the missing clones stem from an unresolved V gene, and the remainder is unexplained. Here the sample has approximately 20,000 clones; approximately 79% occur a single time. Around 41% of the sample lies in the top ten. The sequencing used peripheral blood, collected on day 0 of AZD1222 vaccination. The receptors here all came from an adult in good health.

The rearrangement uses TRBV19 and TRBJ2-2; TRBD2 aligns across 9 bases. Germline lookup yields CDR1 LNHDA and CDR2 SQIVND (reference sequence). V trimming: 7 bases; J trimming: 1 base; junction bases outside the gene matches: 4. This CDR3 region has 15 residues. DNA for the CDR3: TGTGCCAGTAAGAGCGGGGGGAGGAACACCGGGGAGCTGTTTTTT. It translates to CASKSGGRNTGELFF.

The chain carries TRBV5-5 and TRBJ2-5; D is uncertain. The germline V and J ends were trimmed by 2 bases and 5 bases, with 4 bases remaining between them. Germline V gene data show CDR1 as SGHKS and CDR2 as YYEKEE (reference sequence). This CDR3 is built from 11 residues. The CDR3 is CASSFSETQYF. For the CDR3, the DNA is TGTGCCAGCAGCTTCAGCGAGACCCAGTACTTC.